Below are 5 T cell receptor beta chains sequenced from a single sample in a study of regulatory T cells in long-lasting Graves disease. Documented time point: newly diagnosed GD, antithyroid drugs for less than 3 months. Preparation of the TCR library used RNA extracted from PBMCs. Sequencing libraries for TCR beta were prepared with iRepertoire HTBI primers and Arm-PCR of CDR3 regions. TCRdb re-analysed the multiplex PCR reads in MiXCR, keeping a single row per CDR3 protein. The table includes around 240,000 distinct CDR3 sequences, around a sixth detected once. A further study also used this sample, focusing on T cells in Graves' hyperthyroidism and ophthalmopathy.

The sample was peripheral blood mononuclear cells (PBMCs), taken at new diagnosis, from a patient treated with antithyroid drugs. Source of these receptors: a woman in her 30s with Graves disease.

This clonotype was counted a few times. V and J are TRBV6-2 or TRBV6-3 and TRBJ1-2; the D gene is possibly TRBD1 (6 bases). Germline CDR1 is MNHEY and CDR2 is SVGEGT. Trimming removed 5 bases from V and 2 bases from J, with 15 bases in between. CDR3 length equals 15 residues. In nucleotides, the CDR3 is TGTGCCAGCAGTGAGCAGGGGAGGGAAAACTATGGCTACACCTTC. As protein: CASSEQGRENYGYTF.

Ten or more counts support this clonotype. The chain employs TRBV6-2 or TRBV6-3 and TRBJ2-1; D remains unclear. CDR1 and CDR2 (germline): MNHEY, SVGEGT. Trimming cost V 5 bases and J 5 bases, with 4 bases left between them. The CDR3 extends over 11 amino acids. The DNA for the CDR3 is TGTGCCAGCAGTGAGAACAATGAGCAGTTCTTC. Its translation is CASSENNEQFF.

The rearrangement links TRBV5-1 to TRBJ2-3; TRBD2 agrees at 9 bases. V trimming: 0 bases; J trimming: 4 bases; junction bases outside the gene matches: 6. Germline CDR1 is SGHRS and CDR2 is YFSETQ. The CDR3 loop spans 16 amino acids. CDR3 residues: CASSLEVVAGADTQYF. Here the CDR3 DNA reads TGCGCCAGCAGCTTGGAGGTGGTAGCGGGGGCAGATACGCAGTATTTT.

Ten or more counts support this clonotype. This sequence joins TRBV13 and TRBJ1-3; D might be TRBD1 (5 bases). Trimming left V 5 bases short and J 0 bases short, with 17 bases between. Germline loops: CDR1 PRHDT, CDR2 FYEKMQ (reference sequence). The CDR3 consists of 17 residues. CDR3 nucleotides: TGTGCCAGCAGCCTGGTAAGGGGTCACAGCTCTGGAAACACCATATATTTT. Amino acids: CASSLVRGHSSGNTIYF.

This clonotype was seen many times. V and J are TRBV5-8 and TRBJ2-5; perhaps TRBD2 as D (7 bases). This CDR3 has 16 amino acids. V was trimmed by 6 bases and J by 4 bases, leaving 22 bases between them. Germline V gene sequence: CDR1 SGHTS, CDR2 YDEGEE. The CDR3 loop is CASIPRGGMYRETQYF. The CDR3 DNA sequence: TGTGCCAGCATTCCCAGGGGAGGGATGTATCGAGAGACCCAGTACTTC. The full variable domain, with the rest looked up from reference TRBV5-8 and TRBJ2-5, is EAGVTQSPTHLIKTRGQQATLRCSPISGHTSVYWYQQALGLGLQFLLWYDEGEERNRGNFPPRFSGRQFPNYSSELNVNALELEDSALYLCASIPRGGMYRETQYFGPGTRLLVL.